These T cell receptor beta chains were read from a single sample in a study of T cells after yellow fever vaccination. TCRdb used MiXCR to reprocess the 5' RACE reads, holding one entry per CDR3 protein. Altogether nearly 550,000 distinct CDR3 sequences are present, roughly 19% being singletons, with the ten largest covering more than 13%. The sequences come from PBMCs, collected 15 days after the yellow fever booster vaccination. All receptors come from a man aged 25 to 40 who received the YFV17D yellow fever vaccine. CDR3s include the opening cysteine and the closing phenylalanine or tryptophan. The D gene is left open where the match is weak. Not all rows give a size; the values are once, few, many and, for expanded clones, a class.

CDR3nt: TGTGCCAGCAGCTACGGCCAACTCTTTAACAATGAGCAGTTCTTC
CDR3aa: CASSYGQLFNNEQFF
d_gene: .
abundance: .
v_gene: TRBV7-3
j_gene: TRBJ2-1

CDR3nt: TGTGCCAGTCAGTCACTCAGGACAGTTTCCTACGAGCAGTACTTC
CDR3aa: CASQSLRTVSYEQYF
d_gene: .
abundance: .
v_gene: TRBV5-6
j_gene: TRBJ2-7

CDR3nt: TGTGCCAGCAGCTTAGGACCGCAGCGGGAGACCCAGTACTTC
CDR3aa: CASSLGPQRETQYF
d_gene: .
abundance: few
v_gene: TRBV7-7
j_gene: TRBJ2-5

CDR3nt: TGCAGCGCCAGACAGTTCGGGGAAGAGACCCAGTACTTC
CDR3aa: CSARQFGEETQYF
d_gene: .
abundance: .
v_gene: TRBV29-1
j_gene: TRBJ2-5

CDR3nt: TGTGCCAGCAGCTTAGCGATAGGGACTAGCGGACAACTAGCCAAAAACATTCAGTACTTC
CDR3aa: CASSLAIGTSGQLAKNIQYF
d_gene: TRBD2
abundance: once
v_gene: TRBV7-2
j_gene: TRBJ2-4

CDR3nt: TGCGCCAGCAGCTTGGCCGAAGGTGCGGGCTACACCTTC
CDR3aa: CASSLAEGAGYTF
d_gene: .
abundance: few
v_gene: TRBV5-1
j_gene: TRBJ1-2

CDR3nt: TGTGCCAGCAGTTTGACGAACAGGGGGCAGAACTATGGCTACACCTTC
CDR3aa: CASSLTNRGQNYGYTF
d_gene: TRBD1
abundance: few
v_gene: TRBV12-3/TRBV12-4
j_gene: TRBJ1-2

CDR3nt: TGCGCCAGCCGGTCAAGCTCCTACAATGAGCAGTTCTTC
CDR3aa: CASRSSSYNEQFF
d_gene: .
abundance: .
v_gene: TRBV5-1
j_gene: TRBJ2-1

CDR3nt: TGTGCCAGCAGCATAGGGAGGGGGAGGGCTACAGATACGCAGTATTTT
CDR3aa: CASSIGRGRATDTQYF
d_gene: .
abundance: few
v_gene: TRBV7-2
j_gene: TRBJ2-3

CDR3nt: TGTGCCACCAGCAGAGATTTATCGGGAGGGCCTTCGGGCGAGCAGTACTTC
CDR3aa: CATSRDLSGGPSGEQYF
d_gene: TRBD2
abundance: .
v_gene: TRBV15
j_gene: TRBJ2-7

CDR3nt: TGTGCCAGCAGCTTTCGGACTAGCGGGAGAGGGGAGACCCAGTACTTC
CDR3aa: CASSFRTSGRGETQYF
d_gene: TRBD2
abundance: .
v_gene: TRBV3-1
j_gene: TRBJ2-5

CDR3nt: TGTGCCAGCAGCTTAGTGGAACTGACCTACAATGAGCAGTTCTTC
CDR3aa: CASSLVELTYNEQFF
d_gene: .
abundance: .
v_gene: TRBV7-8
j_gene: TRBJ2-1

CDR3nt: TGTGCCAGCAGTTACTTTCCCGGGACAGGCACTTTAAACGAGCAGTACTTC
CDR3aa: CASSYFPGTGTLNEQYF
d_gene: TRBD1
abundance: few
v_gene: TRBV6-2/TRBV6-3
j_gene: TRBJ2-7

CDR3nt: TGCAGTGCTACCGAAGTAGGAGAGACCCAGTACTTC
CDR3aa: CSATEVGETQYF
d_gene: .
abundance: .
v_gene: TRBV20-1
j_gene: TRBJ2-5

CDR3nt: TGCGCCAGCAGCCAAGATCCCAGGACAGGACCTACGGGAGATACGCAGTATTTT
CDR3aa: CASSQDPRTGPTGDTQYF
d_gene: TRBD1
abundance: few
v_gene: TRBV4-3
j_gene: TRBJ2-3

CDR3nt: TGTGCCAGCAGCCCGGGGGGCAAGCAGTTCTTC
CDR3aa: CASSPGGKQFF
d_gene: .
abundance: .
v_gene: TRBV6-5
j_gene: TRBJ2-1

CDR3nt: TGTGCCAGCAGCGAGGAGGCGGGAGGTGTCGGGAATGAGCAGTTCTTC
CDR3aa: CASSEEAGGVGNEQFF
d_gene: TRBD2
abundance: .
v_gene: TRBV5-6
j_gene: TRBJ2-1

CDR3nt: TGTGCCAGCAGCTTTAGGTTAGGGGTTGGGAACACTGAAGCTTTCTTT
CDR3aa: CASSFRLGVGNTEAFF
d_gene: .
abundance: .
v_gene: TRBV6-1
j_gene: TRBJ1-1

CDR3nt: TGTGCCAGCAGCCCAAGAGGGACAGCATCCTACGAGCAGTACTTC
CDR3aa: CASSPRGTASYEQYF
d_gene: TRBD1
abundance: once
v_gene: TRBV7-9
j_gene: TRBJ2-7

CDR3nt: TGTGCCAGCAGTCCGACTAGCGGGAGCGTGAATACGCAGTATTTT
CDR3aa: CASSPTSGSVNTQYF
d_gene: TRBD2
abundance: few
v_gene: TRBV5-4
j_gene: TRBJ2-3

CDR3nt: TGTGCCAGCCCCGGGACGGCTGAAGCTTTCTTT
CDR3aa: CASPGTAEAFF
d_gene: .
abundance: .
v_gene: TRBV27
j_gene: TRBJ1-1

CDR3nt: TGTGCCAGCAGCGAGACAGGGGCCCGAGGGGAGACCCAGTACTTC
CDR3aa: CASSETGARGETQYF
d_gene: TRBD1
abundance: few
v_gene: TRBV7-9
j_gene: TRBJ2-5

CDR3nt: TGTGCCAGCAGTCACCGGGTGACGGGACAATCGAACACCGGGGAGCTGTTTTTT
CDR3aa: CASSHRVTGQSNTGELFF
d_gene: .
abundance: few
v_gene: TRBV3-1
j_gene: TRBJ2-2

CDR3nt: TGTGCCAGCAGTTTCGAGAGGCAGAGCACAGATACGCAGTATTTT
CDR3aa: CASSFERQSTDTQYF
d_gene: .
abundance: .
v_gene: TRBV12-3/TRBV12-4
j_gene: TRBJ2-3

CDR3nt: TGCAGCGCTCGGGGGACACAGGGATCTGAAGCTTTCTTT
CDR3aa: CSARGTQGSEAFF
d_gene: .
abundance: .
v_gene: TRBV29-1
j_gene: TRBJ1-1